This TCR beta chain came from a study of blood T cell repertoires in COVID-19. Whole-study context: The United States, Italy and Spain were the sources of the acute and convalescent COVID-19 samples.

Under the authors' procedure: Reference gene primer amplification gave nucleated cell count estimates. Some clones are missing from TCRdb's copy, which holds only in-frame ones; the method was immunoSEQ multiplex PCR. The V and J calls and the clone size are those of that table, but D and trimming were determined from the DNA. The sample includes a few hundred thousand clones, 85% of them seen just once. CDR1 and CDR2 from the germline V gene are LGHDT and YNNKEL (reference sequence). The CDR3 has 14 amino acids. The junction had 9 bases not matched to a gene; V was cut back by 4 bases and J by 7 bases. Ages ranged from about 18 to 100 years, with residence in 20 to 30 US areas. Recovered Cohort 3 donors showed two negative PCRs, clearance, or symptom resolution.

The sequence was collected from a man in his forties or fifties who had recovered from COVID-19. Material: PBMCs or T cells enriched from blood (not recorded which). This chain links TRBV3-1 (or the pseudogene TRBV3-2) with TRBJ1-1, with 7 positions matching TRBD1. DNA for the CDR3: TGTGCCAGCAGCCTCGGACAGGACGGAGGTGAAGCTTTCTTT. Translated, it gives CASSLGQDGGEAFF.